The T cell receptor beta chain described here comes from a study of OX40 agonist ivuxolimab in advanced cancers. Study information: Ivuxolimab, which is an agonistic anti-OX40 (CD134) antibody, was administered to the patients. Anti-PD-1, anti-PD-L1 or anti-CTLA-4 therapy given earlier was allowed, and around 40% had some. Three dose-escalation patients had partial responses: one with hepatocellular carcinoma and two with cutaneous melanoma.

Looked up from germline, CDR1 is LNHDA and CDR2 is SQIVND (reference sequence). The CDR3 has 16 residues. Trimming removed 4 bases at V and 3 bases at J, with 17 bases between. Comment on this clone: What it binds is unknown.

The data were produced by immunoSEQ multiplex PCR, yet TCRdb's version contains in-frame clones alone and is incomplete. This table has 70,000 or so clones, 80% to 95% appearing once. Study-level points and caveats: On average, CD8+ T cells showed a greater number of expanded clones than CD4+.

V and J are TRBV19 and TRBJ2-3; weak D call: TRBD1 (7 bases). The sequencing used CD4+ or CD8+ T cells sorted from blood, collected in a trial of the OX40 agonist ivuxolimab. The clonotype originates from an adult with an advanced solid tumor such as melanoma, head and neck, liver or kidney cancer. CDR3 nucleotide sequence: TGTGCCAGTAGTAAGACAGGGCGGGGAGTTACAGATACGCAGTATTTT. This translates into CASSKTGRGVTDTQYF.